This T cell receptor beta chain was documented in a study of CD8 T cells in Susac syndrome. Germline V gene sequence: CDR1 SNHLY, CDR2 FYNNEI. The CDR3 contains 18 residues. V trimming: 6 bases; J trimming: 1 base; junction bases outside the gene matches: 14. After extraction with the RNeasy kit, about 0.5 to 1 ug of the RNA was reverse transcribed using random hexamers. TCRdb re-called the immunoSEQ multiplex PCR reads through MiXCR, storing one row per CDR3 protein. The sample shows some 450,000 distinct CDR3 sequences, more than 80% of them seen only once. The specimen sequenced was CD8+ T cells from PBMCs. The chain is built from TRBV2 and TRBJ2-1; 8 bases line up with TRBD1. This sequence originates from a human donor with multiple sclerosis. The chain's CDR3 is CASRMTGDLLFSYNEQFF. CDR3 nucleotides: TGTGCCAGCAGGATGACAGGGGACCTTCTTTTTTCCTACAATGAGCAGTTCTTC.